This entry concerns a single TCR beta chain. Its antigen is undetermined. The sample is drawn from a study of CD8+ T cells in alopecia areata. RNA extraction and reverse transcription yielded cDNA as sequencing template. Method: immunoSEQ multiplex PCR; TCRdb's copy keeps in-frame clones and lacks some. The profile shows 140,000 or so clones, approximately 56% of them singletons. Study conclusions and caveats: Relative to mice, TCR sharing across patients was less clear, a difference possibly HLA-related. Relative to normal scalp, lesional scalp, especially alopecia totalis/universalis, showed higher clonality. Among the cells sequenced in scalp samples are also the resident alphabeta T cells of normal skin.

This CDR3 comprises 15 residues. The germline CDR1 and CDR2 sequences are MNHEY and SMNVEV (reference sequence). V was cut by 0 bases and J by 1 base, with 8 bases left in between. The chain employs TRBV27 and TRBJ2-3; D might be TRBD1 (5 bases). This TCR was sampled from a human donor in good health. Sequenced: CD8+ T cells sorted from blood. This CDR3 reads CASSLSSQGTDTQYF. Here the CDR3 DNA reads TGTGCCAGCAGTTTATCGTCACAGGGCACAGATACGCAGTATTTT.